These 5 T cell receptor beta chains share one sample of origin, sequenced in a study of tumor and adjacent non-tumor tissue in lung cancer. The template was RNA from unsorted bulk tissue. The normal lung tissue was taken more than 3 cm from the tumor edge. TCRbeta libraries were built with three rounds of nested PCR, modified from ARM-PCR. TCRdb re-called the multiplex PCR reads through MiXCR, storing one row per CDR3 protein. The sample comprises some 99,000 distinct CDR3 sequences, roughly two thirds of which are singletons, and roughly 19% rests with the top ten. Sequencing was performed on distant non-tumor lung tissue. All receptors derive from a man aged 55 to 70 with non-small cell lung cancer.

The rearrangement links TRBV6-1 to TRBJ2-5, with 9 bases identical to TRBD2. V was clipped by 6 bases and J by 5 bases; unmatched bases: 16. The CDR3 runs 17 residues. CDR1 is MNHNS, CDR2 SASEGT, per germline. CDR3 sequence reads: CASRGLARGEVWETQYF. CDR3 in DNA: TGTGCCAGCAGAGGACTAGCGAGGGGGGAGGTATGGGAGACCCAGTACTTC.

Notes on this clonotype: The final CDR3 position lacks the conserved phenylalanine or tryptophan, pointing to a likely read error. The chain is built from TRBV6-1 and TRBJ1-2, with D possibly matching TRBD1 (6 bases). The germline V gene encodes CDR1 MNHNS and CDR2 SASEGT. The CDR3 has 11 amino acids. V gave up 6 bases and J gave up 10 bases, with 12 bases separating them. The CDR3 sequence: CASSYRDDYTV. Here the CDR3 DNA reads TGTGCCAGCAGCTACAGGGACGACTACACCGTC.

A remark on this clonotype: The conserved final phenylalanine or tryptophan is absent from the CDR3, which likely points to a read error. It is unclear where the CDR3 begins or ends on the DNA, so no DNA is shown, and the CDR3 is as TCRdb lists it. CDR3 in amino acids: CASSYSTGPYEQYL. The chain uses TRBV6-5 and TRBJ2-7; the listed D gene, TRBD1, was not tested against the DNA. Germline V gene sequence: CDR1 MNHEY, CDR2 SVGAGI. The CDR3 length is 14 residues, termini included.

This clonotype was detected many times. The chain employs TRBV28 and TRBJ2-7; 7 bases are a match to TRBD1. The CDR3 runs 13 residues. CDR1 is MDHEN and CDR2 is SYDVKM in the germline V gene. J was trimmed by 5 bases and V by 1 base; bases with no gene match: 2. DNA of the CDR3: TGTGCCAGCAGTTTATTGACAGGGAACGAGCAGTACTTC. Encoded protein: CASSLLTGNEQYF. Together with reference TRBV28 and TRBJ2-7, the CDR3 gives the full variable domain: DVKVTQSSRYLVKRTGEKVFLECVQDMDHENMFWYRQDPGLGLRLIYFSYDVKMKEKGDIPEGYSVSREKKERFSLILESASTNQTSMYLCASSLLTGNEQYFGPGTRLTVT.

Comment on this clonotype: A much larger clone sits a single nucleotide away, making a read error possible. V and J are TRBV5-1 and TRBJ2-1; perhaps TRBD2 as D (6 bases). V was clipped by 2 bases and J by 5 bases, with 11 bases between them. The germline CDR1 and CDR2 sequences are SGHRS and YFSETQ. This CDR3 spans 14 amino acids. CDR3 DNA sequence: TGCGCCAGCAGCTTCGGGGGATCCCACAATGAGCAGTTCTTC. It encodes CASSFGGSHNEQFF. Filled out from reference TRBV5-1 and TRBJ2-1, the complete variable domain reads KAGVTQTPRYLIKTRGQQVTLSCSPISGHRSVSWYQQTPGQGLQFLFEYFSETQRNKGNFPGRFSGRQFSNSRSEMNVSTLELGDSALYLCASSFGGSHNEQFFGPGTRLTVL.